Below, 5 T cell receptor beta chains from the same sample are listed, as sequenced in a study of CD8 T cells in ankylosing spondylitis. Broader study findings: Seemingly distinctive of ankylosing spondylitis blood was a TCR beta motif formed by eight highly homologous variants.

Using its own MiXCR run on the 5' RACE reads, TCRdb lists one record per CDR3 protein. The sample comprises around 220,000 distinct CDR3 sequences, 18% of which are singletons, and 42% rests with the top ten. The antigens for these receptors are not known. The specimen sequenced was blood, either unsorted or a sorted T cell fraction (not recorded which). The receptors come from a male donor with ankylosing spondylitis.

This clonotype has more than one count but fewer than ten. This chain uses TRBV5-1 with TRBJ1-1; 7 bases line up with TRBD1. Germline V CDR1 and CDR2: SGHRS, YFSETQ. The junction had 21 bases not matched to a gene; V was cut back by 3 bases and J by 1 base. This CDR3 contains 20 residues. The DNA for the CDR3 is TGCGCCAGCAGCTGGCAGGTTCCGAGTGGGACAGAGCATTGGAACACTGAAGCTTTCTTT. Its protein is CASSWQVPSGTEHWNTEAFF.

This clonotype showed up just a few times. This chain connects TRBV4-3 to TRBJ2-1; D gene ambiguous. The CDR3 is 14 residues long. Germline lookup yields CDR1 LGHNA and CDR2 YSLEER. The V end lost 4 bases, the J end lost 9 bases, and 16 bases lay between the germline ends. The CDR3 is CASSPDDSPAEQFF. The CDR3 DNA is TGCGCCAGCAGCCCGGATGATAGCCCGGCTGAGCAGTTCTTC.

The chain couples TRBV28 to TRBJ2-1, with a tentative D call TRBD1 (5 bases). Trimming cost V 7 bases and J 4 bases, with 11 bases left between them. CDR1 and CDR2 (germline): MDHEN, SYDVKM. This CDR3 spans 13 amino acids. The CDR3 is CASTGRGYNEQFF. The CDR3 DNA reads TGTGCCAGCACAGGGCGTGGGTACAATGAGCAGTTCTTC.

This clonotype occurred a few times. This chain connects TRBV7-2 to TRBJ2-3; D unclear. Trimming pared 4 bases from V and 1 base from J, leaving 15 bases between. The CDR3 has 16 amino acids. Germline loops: CDR1 SGHTA, CDR2 FQGNSA. The DNA for the CDR3 is TGTGCCAGCAGCTCAAGGGCCTTCCCCCGCACAGATACGCAGTATTTT. It codes for CASSSRAFPRTDTQYF. The full variable domain, rest sourced from reference TRBV7-2 and TRBJ2-3, is GAGVSQSPSNKVTEKGKDVELRCDPISGHTALYWYRQSLGQGLEFLIYFQGNSAPDKSGLPSDRFSAERTGGSVSTLTIQRTQQEDSAVYLCASSSRAFPRTDTQYFGPGTRLTVL.

The V call is TRBV5-6, the J call TRBJ2-5; 10 positions agree with TRBD2. This CDR3 comprises 15 residues. Trimming at V came to 0 bases and at J to 5 bases, leaving 4 bases not matched to a gene. Germline CDR1 SGHDT, CDR2 YYEEEE. DNA of the CDR3: TGTGCCAGCAGCTTGGCTAGCGGGGGTTGGGAGACCCAGTACTTC. Translated: CASSLASGGWETQYF.